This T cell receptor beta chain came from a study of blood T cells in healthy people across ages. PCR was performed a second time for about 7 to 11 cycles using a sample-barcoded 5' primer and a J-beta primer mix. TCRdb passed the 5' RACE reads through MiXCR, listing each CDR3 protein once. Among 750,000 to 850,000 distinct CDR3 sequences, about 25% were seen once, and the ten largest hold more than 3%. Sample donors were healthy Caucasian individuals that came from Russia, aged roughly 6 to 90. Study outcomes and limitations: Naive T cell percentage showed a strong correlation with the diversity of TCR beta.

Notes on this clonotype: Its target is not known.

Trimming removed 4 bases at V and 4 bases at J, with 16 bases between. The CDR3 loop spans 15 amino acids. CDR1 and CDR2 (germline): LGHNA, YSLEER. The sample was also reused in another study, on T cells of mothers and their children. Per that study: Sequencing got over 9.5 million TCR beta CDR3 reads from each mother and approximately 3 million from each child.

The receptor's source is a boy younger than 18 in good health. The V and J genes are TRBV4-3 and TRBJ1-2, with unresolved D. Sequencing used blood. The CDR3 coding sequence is TGCGCCAGCAGCCCGTTATCGGGCTCATCCTATGGCTACACCTTC. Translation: CASSPLSGSSYGYTF.